One sample yielded the 10 T cell receptor beta chains listed below, sequenced in a study of PD-L1 blockade in urothelial cancer. Data came from immunoSEQ multiplex PCR; TCRdb stores just in-frame clones and leaves some out. The sample consists of about 72,000 clones, around four fifths of them appearing once. This specimen consisted of PBMCs, obtained around atezolizumab (anti-PD-L1) treatment. The source is a man between 70 and 80 years old with urothelial cancer.

This sequence joins TRBV27 and TRBJ2-3, with D perhaps matching TRBD1 (6 bases). The CDR3 extends over 16 amino acids. V gave up 5 bases and J gave up 2 bases, with 17 bases separating them. The V gene's germline CDR1 is MNHEY and CDR2 SMNVEV (reference sequence). CDR3 nucleotides: TGTGCCAGCAGTACCCGTCAGGGGCTAAACACAGATACGCAGTATTTT. Encoded protein: CASSTRQGLNTDTQYF.

The rearrangement joins TRBV27 to TRBJ1-1; weak D call: TRBD1 (6 bases). The CDR3 totals 13 residues. Germline V CDR1 and CDR2: MNHEY, SMNVEV (reference sequence). Trimming pared 3 bases from V and 6 bases from J, leaving 11 bases between. CDR3 residues: CASSFQGSPEAFF. CDR3 in DNA: TGTGCCAGCAGTTTTCAGGGGTCCCCTGAAGCTTTCTTT.

This clone was seen once. The CDR3 loop is CASSEPGSGTDTQYF. The CDR3 DNA reads as TGTGCCAGCAGTGAACCAGGGTCGGGTACAGATACGCAGTATTTT. This chain uses TRBV6-1 with TRBJ2-3, with a tentative D call TRBD1 (5 bases). Trimming shortened V by 2 bases and J by 3 bases, and 12 bases separated the two germline ends. The length of the CDR3 is 15 residues. Germline loops: CDR1 MNHNS, CDR2 SASEGT.

The chain recombines TRBV19 with TRBJ2-2; D gene unclear. Germline CDR1 and CDR2: LNHDA and SQIVND (reference sequence). Deletions cut 2 bases from V and 0 bases from J, with 10 bases between. CDR3 length: 16 residues. CDR3 coding DNA: TGTGCCAGTAGTATAACATACCAAACGAACACCGGGGAGCTGTTTTTT. Amino acids: CASSITYQTNTGELFF.

A few counts support this clone. V and J are TRBV5-1 and TRBJ1-1, with a possible D match to TRBD1 (5 bases). This CDR3 spans 17 amino acids. V lost 4 bases, J lost 1 base, and 20 bases lay in between. Per germline, CDR1 SGHRS and CDR2 YFSETQ. Here the CDR3 DNA reads TGCGCCAGCAGCCCGATTTGGGTGGCCGGGGGGAACACTGAAGCTTTCTTT. It yields the protein CASSPIWVAGGNTEAFF.

The chain has TRBV18 and TRBJ2-1; perhaps TRBD2 as D (6 bases). The CDR3 is 13 amino acids. CDR1 and CDR2 (germline): KGHSH, LQKENI. V lost 3 bases to trimming and J lost 10 bases, with 13 bases between them. CDR3 in amino acids: CASSPAWGEEQFF. DNA for the CDR3: TGTGCCAGCTCACCCGCATGGGGGGAAGAGCAGTTCTTC.

This chain connects TRBV7-2 to TRBJ2-5; D possibly corresponds to TRBD1 (6 bases). The last part of the DNA fits TRBJ2-7 better; the J call may be wrong. The V gene's germline CDR1 is SGHTA and CDR2 FQGNSA. CDR3 length: 12 amino acids. CDR3 region: CASSRDNYEQYF. For the CDR3, the DNA is TGTGCCAGCAGCAGGGACAACTACGAGCAGTACTTC.

The rearrangement links TRBV10-3 to TRBJ2-5, with 8 nucleotides matching TRBD2. J lost 14 bases, V lost 0 bases, and 8 bases had no gene match. Germline V gene data show CDR1 as ENHRY and CDR2 as SYGVKD. This CDR3 comprises 13 residues. In nucleotides, the CDR3 is TGTGCCATCAGTGAGTCAACCGTCGGGACTAGTTACTTC. Protein product: CAISESTVGTSYF.

The chain joins TRBV19 to TRBJ2-7; D remains ambiguous. Trimming cost V 5 bases and J 2 bases, with 10 bases left between them. Germline lookup yields CDR1 LNHDA and CDR2 SQIVND (reference sequence). The CDR3 has 13 amino acids. This CDR3 is CASSGPITYEQYF. Written as DNA, the CDR3 is TGTGCCAGTAGTGGGCCCATTACCTACGAGCAGTACTTC.

The chain links TRBV25-1 to TRBJ2-5, with 7 bases aligning to TRBD2. The V gene end was trimmed by 2 bases and the J gene end by 4 bases; junction bases not matched to a gene: 4. CDR3 length: 14 residues. Looked up from germline, CDR1 is MGHDK and CDR2 is SYGVNS. CDR3 region: CASSEAGVRETQYF. CDR3 DNA sequence: TGTGCCAGCAGTGAAGCGGGGGTTCGAGAGACCCAGTACTTC.